A selection of T cell receptor beta chains follows, all from one sample in a study of cytomegalovirus exposure and HLA in healthy donors. The assay was immunoSEQ multiplex PCR, and TCRdb's table has in-frame clones only and misses some. The data include under 250,000 clones; the top ten clones carry around 1.1%. Sequencing input: PBMCs. Receptors originate from a girl aged 2-15 years in good health and CMV-seropositive. The CDR3 runs from the conserved cysteine through the conserved F or W. Each record gives: V gene, J gene, D gene, CDR3 DNA, CDR3 protein. D genes are given only for firm matches.

V gene: TRBV11-2
J gene: TRBJ2-2
D gene: NA
CDR3 DNA: TGTGCCAGCAGTTTTAGCGGGAACACCGGGGAGCTGTTTTTT
CDR3 protein: CASSFSGNTGELFF

V gene: TRBV27
J gene: TRBJ1-5
D gene: NA
CDR3 DNA: TGTGCCAGCAGTCATGGGACAATAAATCAGCCCCAGCATTTT
CDR3 protein: CASSHGTINQPQHF

V gene: TRBV7-2
J gene: TRBJ2-3
D gene: TRBD2
CDR3 DNA: TGTGCCAGCAGCTTATCGCCAGCGGGAGTTGATACGCAGTATTTT
CDR3 protein: CASSLSPAGVDTQYF

V gene: TRBV28
J gene: TRBJ2-3
D gene: TRBD2
CDR3 DNA: TGTGCCAGCAAGCGGGAGGACTCCACAGATACGCAGTATTTT
CDR3 protein: CASKREDSTDTQYF

V gene: TRBV18
J gene: TRBJ2-7
D gene: NA
CDR3 DNA: TGTGCCAGCTCACCCCGGCCCGGGATGGCTGGTACCTACGAGCAGTACTTC
CDR3 protein: CASSPRPGMAGTYEQYF

V gene: TRBV29-1
J gene: TRBJ2-7
D gene: NA
CDR3 DNA: TGCAGCGTTCAGTTCTCAGGGCACTACGAGCAGTACTTC
CDR3 protein: CSVQFSGHYEQYF

V gene: TRBV18
J gene: TRBJ1-1
D gene: TRBD1
CDR3 DNA: TGTGCCACGCGAGGCGGGACAGGGAACACTGAAGCTTTCTTT
CDR3 protein: CATRGGTGNTEAFF

V gene: TRBV5-1
J gene: TRBJ2-3
D gene: NA
CDR3 DNA: TGCGCCAGCAGCTCGCAGGAGGGCACAGATACGCAGTATTTT
CDR3 protein: CASSSQEGTDTQYF

V gene: TRBV28
J gene: TRBJ2-1
D gene: NA
CDR3 DNA: TGTGCCAGCAGTTTCGGCTACAATGAGCAGTTCTTC
CDR3 protein: CASSFGYNEQFF

V gene: TRBV9
J gene: TRBJ2-7
D gene: TRBD2
CDR3 DNA: TGTGCCAGCAGCGTAGCGGCGGGAGGGCCCTACGAGCAGTACTTC
CDR3 protein: CASSVAAGGPYEQYF

V gene: TRBV28
J gene: TRBJ2-2
D gene: TRBD2
CDR3 DNA: TGTGCCAGCAGAGACGGACTAGCGGGAGGATTACTGAGCACCGGGGAGCTGTTTTTT
CDR3 protein: CASRDGLAGGLLSTGELFF

V gene: TRBV27
J gene: TRBJ2-1
D gene: NA
CDR3 DNA: TGTGCCAGCAGTTCCCCTAATCCCCATTACAATGAGCAGTTCTTC
CDR3 protein: CASSSPNPHYNEQFF

V gene: TRBV28
J gene: TRBJ1-1
D gene: NA
CDR3 DNA: TGTGCCAGCGGTCCACTACAGGGTTTAGCTTTCTTT
CDR3 protein: CASGPLQGLAFF

V gene: TRBV7-8
J gene: TRBJ2-3
D gene: TRBD2
CDR3 DNA: TGTGCCAGCAGCACCTCACTAGCGGGAGTTACAGATACGCAGTATTTT
CDR3 protein: CASSTSLAGVTDTQYF

V gene: TRBV28
J gene: TRBJ1-1
D gene: NA
CDR3 DNA: TGTGCCAGCAGTTTACCTCCCATCAGGCACCTGAACACTGAAGCTTTCTTT
CDR3 protein: CASSLPPIRHLNTEAFF

V gene: TRBV27
J gene: TRBJ2-5
D gene: NA
CDR3 DNA: TGTGCCAGCAGTTTAGTAGGAGGACAAGAGACCCAGTACTTC
CDR3 protein: CASSLVGGQETQYF

V gene: TRBV7-2
J gene: TRBJ1-1
D gene: TRBD1
CDR3 DNA: TGTGCCAGCACCTTCACAGGGGACACTGAAGCTTTCTTT
CDR3 protein: CASTFTGDTEAFF

V gene: TRBV5-1
J gene: TRBJ1-1
D gene: NA
CDR3 DNA: TGCGCCAGCAGCTTGGTGCAGGGAGGTCGGAACACTGAAGCTTTCTTT
CDR3 protein: CASSLVQGGRNTEAFF

V gene: TRBV2
J gene: TRBJ1-2
D gene: NA
CDR3 DNA: TGTGCCAGCAGTAGGGACTATTCGGGCTACACCTTC
CDR3 protein: CASSRDYSGYTF

V gene: TRBV28
J gene: TRBJ2-1
D gene: TRBD1
CDR3 DNA: TGTGCCAGCAGTCCGGGACAGGGAGGGGATAGCTCCTACAATGAGCAGTTCTTC
CDR3 protein: CASSPGQGGDSSYNEQFF

V gene: TRBV7-7
J gene: TRBJ2-3
D gene: TRBD2
CDR3 DNA: TGTGCCAGCAGCGATGGACTAGCGGGAGATGGAGATACGCAGTATTTT
CDR3 protein: CASSDGLAGDGDTQYF

V gene: TRBV19
J gene: TRBJ2-7
D gene: NA
CDR3 DNA: TGTGCCAGTAGTATAGTGCCTAGTTCCGACGAGCAGTACTTC
CDR3 protein: CASSIVPSSDEQYF

V gene: TRBV5-1
J gene: TRBJ2-7
D gene: NA
CDR3 DNA: TGCGCCAGCAGCTTTGACAGGCCCTACGAGCAGTACTTC
CDR3 protein: CASSFDRPYEQYF

V gene: TRBV28
J gene: TRBJ1-2
D gene: TRBD1
CDR3 DNA: TGTGCCAGCAGTGACCCCGGGACAGGGTCCTATGGCTACACCTTC
CDR3 protein: CASSDPGTGSYGYTF

V gene: TRBV28
J gene: TRBJ1-1
D gene: NA
CDR3 DNA: TGTGCCAGCAGCCCCGGACTGAGCACTGAAGCTTTCTTT
CDR3 protein: CASSPGLSTEAFF

V gene: TRBV7-9
J gene: TRBJ2-7
D gene: TRBD1
CDR3 DNA: TGTGCCAGCAGCTTGACAGGGTACGGATCAGACGAGCAGTACTTC
CDR3 protein: CASSLTGYGSDEQYF

V gene: TRBV19
J gene: TRBJ2-5
D gene: NA
CDR3 DNA: TGTGCCAGTAGTATCCAGGCCCAAGAGACCCAGTACTTC
CDR3 protein: CASSIQAQETQYF

V gene: TRBV6-5
J gene: TRBJ1-2
D gene: NA
CDR3 DNA: TGTGCCAGCAGTCAACAGGGAAATGGCTACACCTTC
CDR3 protein: CASSQQGNGYTF

V gene: TRBV5-1
J gene: TRBJ1-4
D gene: NA
CDR3 DNA: TGCGCCAGCAGCTTGACAGACCCTTATAATGAAAAACTGTTTTTT
CDR3 protein: CASSLTDPYNEKLFF